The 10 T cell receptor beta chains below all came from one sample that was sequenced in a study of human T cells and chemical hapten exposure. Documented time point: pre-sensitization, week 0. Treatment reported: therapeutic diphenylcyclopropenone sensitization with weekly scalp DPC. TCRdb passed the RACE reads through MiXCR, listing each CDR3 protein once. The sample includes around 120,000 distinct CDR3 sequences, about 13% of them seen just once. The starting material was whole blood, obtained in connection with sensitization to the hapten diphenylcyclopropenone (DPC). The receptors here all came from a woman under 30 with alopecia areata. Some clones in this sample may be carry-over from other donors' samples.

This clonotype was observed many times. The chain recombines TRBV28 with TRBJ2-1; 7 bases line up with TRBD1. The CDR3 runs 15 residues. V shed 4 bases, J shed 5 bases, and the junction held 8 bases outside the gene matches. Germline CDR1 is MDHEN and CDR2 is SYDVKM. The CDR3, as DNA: TGTGCCAGCAGTTATCACAAGGGGGCCAACAATGAGCAGTTCTTC. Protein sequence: CASSYHKGANNEQFF.

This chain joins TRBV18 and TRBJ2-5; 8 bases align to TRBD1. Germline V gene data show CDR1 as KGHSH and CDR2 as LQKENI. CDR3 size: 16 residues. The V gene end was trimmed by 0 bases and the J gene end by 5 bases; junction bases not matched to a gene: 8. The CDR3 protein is CASSPPGQEGSETQYF. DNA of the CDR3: TGTGCCAGCTCACCACCGGGACAGGAGGGATCGGAGACCCAGTACTTC.

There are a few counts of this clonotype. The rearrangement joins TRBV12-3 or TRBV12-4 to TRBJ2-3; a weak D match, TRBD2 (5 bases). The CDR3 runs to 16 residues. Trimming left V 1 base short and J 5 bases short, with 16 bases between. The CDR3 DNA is TGTGCCAGCAGTTTAGGTGGGCCTAGCCTGGGAGATACGCAGTATTTT. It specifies CASSLGGPSLGDTQYF.

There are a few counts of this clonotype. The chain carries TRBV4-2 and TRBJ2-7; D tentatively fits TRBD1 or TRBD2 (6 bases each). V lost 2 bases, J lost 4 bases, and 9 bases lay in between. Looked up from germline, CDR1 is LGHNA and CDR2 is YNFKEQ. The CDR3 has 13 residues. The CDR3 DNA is TGTGCCAGCAGCCAACGAGGGGGGTACGAGCAGTACTTC. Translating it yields CASSQRGGYEQYF.

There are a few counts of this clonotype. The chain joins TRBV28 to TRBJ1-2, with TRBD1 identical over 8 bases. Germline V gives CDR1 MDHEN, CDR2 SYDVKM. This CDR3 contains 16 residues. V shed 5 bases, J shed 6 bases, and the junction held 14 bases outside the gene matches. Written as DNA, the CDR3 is TGTGCCAGCAGTCCCTTTCGACAGGGGAGAATCGATGGCTACACCTTC. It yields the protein CASSPFRQGRIDGYTF.

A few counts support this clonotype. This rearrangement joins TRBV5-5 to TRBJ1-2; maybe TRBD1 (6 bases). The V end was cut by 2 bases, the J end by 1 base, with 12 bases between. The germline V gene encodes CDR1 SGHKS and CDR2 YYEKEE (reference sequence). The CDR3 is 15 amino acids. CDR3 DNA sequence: TGTGCCAGCAGCTTAGCCGCACAGGGTAACTATGGCTACACCTTC. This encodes CASSLAAQGNYGYTF.

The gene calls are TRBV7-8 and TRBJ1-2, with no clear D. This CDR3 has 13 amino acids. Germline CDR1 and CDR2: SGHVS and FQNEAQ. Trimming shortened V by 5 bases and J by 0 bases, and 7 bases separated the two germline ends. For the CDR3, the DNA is TGTGCCAGCAGCCATACAGCTAACTATGGCTACACCTTC. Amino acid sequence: CASSHTANYGYTF.

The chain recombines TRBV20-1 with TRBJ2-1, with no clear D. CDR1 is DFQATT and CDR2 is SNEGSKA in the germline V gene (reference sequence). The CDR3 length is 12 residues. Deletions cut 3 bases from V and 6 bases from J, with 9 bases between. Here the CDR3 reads CSASLAPNEQFF. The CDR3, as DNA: TGCAGTGCTAGTCTGGCGCCCAATGAGCAGTTCTTC.

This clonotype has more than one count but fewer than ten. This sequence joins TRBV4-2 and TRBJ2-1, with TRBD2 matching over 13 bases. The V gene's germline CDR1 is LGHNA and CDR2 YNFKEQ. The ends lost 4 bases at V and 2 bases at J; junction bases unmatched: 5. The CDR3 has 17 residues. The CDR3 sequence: CASSRSTSGGTYNEQFF. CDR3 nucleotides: TGTGCCAGCAGCCGATCGACTAGCGGGGGGACCTACAATGAGCAGTTCTTC.

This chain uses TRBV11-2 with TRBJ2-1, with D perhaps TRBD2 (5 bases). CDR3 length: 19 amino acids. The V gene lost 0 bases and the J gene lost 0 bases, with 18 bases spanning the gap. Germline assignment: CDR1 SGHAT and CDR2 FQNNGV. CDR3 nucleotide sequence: TGTGCCAGCAGCTTAGATACGGAGACGGGATTACCCTCCTACAATGAGCAGTTCTTC. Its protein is CASSLDTETGLPSYNEQFF.